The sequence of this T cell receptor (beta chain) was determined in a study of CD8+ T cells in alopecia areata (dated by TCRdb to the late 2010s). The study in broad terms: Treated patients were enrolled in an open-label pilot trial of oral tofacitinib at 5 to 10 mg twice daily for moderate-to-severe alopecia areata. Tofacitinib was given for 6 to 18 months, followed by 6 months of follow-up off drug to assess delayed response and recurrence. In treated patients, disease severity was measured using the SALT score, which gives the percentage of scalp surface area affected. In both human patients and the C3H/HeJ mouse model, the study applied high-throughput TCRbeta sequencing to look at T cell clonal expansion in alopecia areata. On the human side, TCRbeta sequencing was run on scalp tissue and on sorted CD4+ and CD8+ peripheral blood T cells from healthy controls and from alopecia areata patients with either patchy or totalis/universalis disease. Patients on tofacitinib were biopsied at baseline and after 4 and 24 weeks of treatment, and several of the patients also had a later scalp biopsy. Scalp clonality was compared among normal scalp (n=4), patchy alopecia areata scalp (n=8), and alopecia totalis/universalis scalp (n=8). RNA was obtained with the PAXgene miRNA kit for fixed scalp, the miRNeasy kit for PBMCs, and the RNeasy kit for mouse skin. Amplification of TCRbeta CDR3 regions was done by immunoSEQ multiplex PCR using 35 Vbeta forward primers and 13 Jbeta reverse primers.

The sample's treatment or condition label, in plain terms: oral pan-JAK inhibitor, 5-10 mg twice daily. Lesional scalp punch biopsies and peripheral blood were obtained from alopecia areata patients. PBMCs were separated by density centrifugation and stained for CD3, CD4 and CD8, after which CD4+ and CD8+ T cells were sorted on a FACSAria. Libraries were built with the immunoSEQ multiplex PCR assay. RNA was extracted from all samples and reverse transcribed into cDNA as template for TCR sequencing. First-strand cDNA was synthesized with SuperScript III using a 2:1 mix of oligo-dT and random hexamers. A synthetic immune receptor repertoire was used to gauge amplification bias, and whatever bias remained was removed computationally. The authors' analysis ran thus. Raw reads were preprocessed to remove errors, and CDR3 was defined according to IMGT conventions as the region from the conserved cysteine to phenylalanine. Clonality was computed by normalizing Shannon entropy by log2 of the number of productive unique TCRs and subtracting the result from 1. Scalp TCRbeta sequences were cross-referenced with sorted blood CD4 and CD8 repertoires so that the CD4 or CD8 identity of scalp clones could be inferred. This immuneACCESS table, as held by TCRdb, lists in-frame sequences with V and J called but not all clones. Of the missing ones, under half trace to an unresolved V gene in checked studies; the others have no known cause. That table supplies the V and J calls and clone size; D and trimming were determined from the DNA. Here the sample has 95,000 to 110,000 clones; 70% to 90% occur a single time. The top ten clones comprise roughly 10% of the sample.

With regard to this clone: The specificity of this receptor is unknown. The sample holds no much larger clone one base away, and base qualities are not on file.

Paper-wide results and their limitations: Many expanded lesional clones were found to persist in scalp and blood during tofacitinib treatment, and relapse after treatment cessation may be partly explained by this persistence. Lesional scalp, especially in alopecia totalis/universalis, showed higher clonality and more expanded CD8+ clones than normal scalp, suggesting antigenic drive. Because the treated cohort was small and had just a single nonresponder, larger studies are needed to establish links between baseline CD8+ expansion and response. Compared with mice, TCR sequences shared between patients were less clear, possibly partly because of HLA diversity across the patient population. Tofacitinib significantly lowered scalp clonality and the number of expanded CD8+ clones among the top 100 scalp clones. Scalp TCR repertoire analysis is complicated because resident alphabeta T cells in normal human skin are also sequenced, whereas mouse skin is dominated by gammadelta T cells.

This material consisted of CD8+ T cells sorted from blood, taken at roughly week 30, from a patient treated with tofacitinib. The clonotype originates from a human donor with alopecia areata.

The CDR3 reads CASSLEVYEQYF. The DNA reads TGTGCCAGCAGCTTAGAGGTCTACGAGCAGTACTTC. The chain uses TRBV7-8 and TRBJ2-7, with the D gene not clear enough to name. Including the terminal cysteine and phenylalanine, the CDR3 comprises 12 residues. Only CDR3 DNA is held: 36 bases, read in frame from base 1. CDR1 and CDR2, per the germline V gene, are SGHVS and FQNEAQ. V drops 1 base and J drops 3 bases, leaving 4 bases in between.